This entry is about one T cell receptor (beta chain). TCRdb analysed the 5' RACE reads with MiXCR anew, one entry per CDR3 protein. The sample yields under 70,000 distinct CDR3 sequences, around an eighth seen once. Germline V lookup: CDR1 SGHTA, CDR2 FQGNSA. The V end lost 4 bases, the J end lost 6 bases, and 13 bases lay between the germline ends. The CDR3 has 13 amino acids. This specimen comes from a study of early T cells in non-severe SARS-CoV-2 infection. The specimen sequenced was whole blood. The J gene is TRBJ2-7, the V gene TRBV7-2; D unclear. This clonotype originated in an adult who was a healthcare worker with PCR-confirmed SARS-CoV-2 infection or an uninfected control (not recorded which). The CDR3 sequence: CASSSGRFGEQYF. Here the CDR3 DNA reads TGTGCCAGCAGCTCCGGACGGTTCGGCGAGCAGTACTTC.